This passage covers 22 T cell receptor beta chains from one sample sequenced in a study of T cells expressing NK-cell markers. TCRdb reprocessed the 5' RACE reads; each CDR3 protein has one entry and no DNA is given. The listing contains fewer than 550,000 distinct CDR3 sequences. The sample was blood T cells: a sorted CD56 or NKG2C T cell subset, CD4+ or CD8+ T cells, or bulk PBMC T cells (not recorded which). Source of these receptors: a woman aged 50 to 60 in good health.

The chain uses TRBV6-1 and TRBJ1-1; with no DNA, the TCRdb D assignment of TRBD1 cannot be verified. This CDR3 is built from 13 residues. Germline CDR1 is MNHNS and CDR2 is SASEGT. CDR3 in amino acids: CASMDRVNTEAFF.

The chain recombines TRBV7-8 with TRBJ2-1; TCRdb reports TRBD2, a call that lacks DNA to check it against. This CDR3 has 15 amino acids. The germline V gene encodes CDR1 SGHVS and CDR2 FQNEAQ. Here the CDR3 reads CASSLGTSGGREQFF.

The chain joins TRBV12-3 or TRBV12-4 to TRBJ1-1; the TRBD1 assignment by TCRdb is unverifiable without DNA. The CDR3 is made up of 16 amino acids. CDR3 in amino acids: CASERTAGGGSTEAFF.

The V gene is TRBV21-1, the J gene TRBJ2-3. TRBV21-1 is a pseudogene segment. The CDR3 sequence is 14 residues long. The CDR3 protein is CASSVYRPTDTQYF.

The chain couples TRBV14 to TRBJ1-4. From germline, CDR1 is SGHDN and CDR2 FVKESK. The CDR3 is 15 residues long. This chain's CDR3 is CASSQGAQWYEKLFF.

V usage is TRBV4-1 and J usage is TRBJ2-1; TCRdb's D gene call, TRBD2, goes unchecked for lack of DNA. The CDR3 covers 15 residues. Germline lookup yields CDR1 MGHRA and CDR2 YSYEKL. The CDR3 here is CASSQPTSGSHEQFF.

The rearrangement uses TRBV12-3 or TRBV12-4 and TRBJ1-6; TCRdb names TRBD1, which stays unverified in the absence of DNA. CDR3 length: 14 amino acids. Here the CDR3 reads CASKADSQNSPLHF.

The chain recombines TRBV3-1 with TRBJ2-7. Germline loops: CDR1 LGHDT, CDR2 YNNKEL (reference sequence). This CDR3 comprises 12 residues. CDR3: CASSQVQAEQYF.

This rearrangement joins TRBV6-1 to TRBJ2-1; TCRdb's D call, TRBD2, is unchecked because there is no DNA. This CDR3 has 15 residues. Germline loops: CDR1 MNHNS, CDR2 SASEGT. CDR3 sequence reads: CASSEEVAGNNEQFF.

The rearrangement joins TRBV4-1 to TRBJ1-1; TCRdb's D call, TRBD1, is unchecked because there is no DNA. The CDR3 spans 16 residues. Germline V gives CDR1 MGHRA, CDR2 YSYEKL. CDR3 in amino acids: CASSPLFRDGNTEAFF.

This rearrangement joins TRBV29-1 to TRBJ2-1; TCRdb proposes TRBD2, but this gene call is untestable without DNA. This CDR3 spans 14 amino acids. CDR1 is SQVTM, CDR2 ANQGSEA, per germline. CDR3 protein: CSVEGLAGVSEQFF.

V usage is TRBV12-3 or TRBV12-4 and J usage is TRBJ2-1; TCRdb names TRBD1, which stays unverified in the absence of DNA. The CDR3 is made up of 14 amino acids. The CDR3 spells CASSMSGGTVEQFF.

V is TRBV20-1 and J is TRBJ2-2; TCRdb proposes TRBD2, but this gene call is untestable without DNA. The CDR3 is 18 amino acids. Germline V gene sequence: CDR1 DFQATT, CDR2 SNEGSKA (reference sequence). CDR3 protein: CSARAGIGRQGNTGELFF.

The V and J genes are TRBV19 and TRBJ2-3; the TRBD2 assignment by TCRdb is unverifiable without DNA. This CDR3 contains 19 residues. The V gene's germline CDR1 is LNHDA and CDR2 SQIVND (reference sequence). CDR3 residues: CASSTNIPGLAGETDTQYF.

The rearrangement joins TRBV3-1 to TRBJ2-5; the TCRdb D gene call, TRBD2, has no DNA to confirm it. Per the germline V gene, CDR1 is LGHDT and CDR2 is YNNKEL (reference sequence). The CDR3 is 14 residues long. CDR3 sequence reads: CASSQVEGTETQYF.

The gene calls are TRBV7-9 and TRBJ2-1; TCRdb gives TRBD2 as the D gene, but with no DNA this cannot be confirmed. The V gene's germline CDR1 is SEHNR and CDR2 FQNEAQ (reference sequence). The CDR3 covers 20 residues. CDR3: CASSGYMASGRPRSYNEQFF.

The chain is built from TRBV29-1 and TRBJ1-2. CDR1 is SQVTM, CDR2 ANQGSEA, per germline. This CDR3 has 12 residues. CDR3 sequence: CSVDVLNYGYTF.

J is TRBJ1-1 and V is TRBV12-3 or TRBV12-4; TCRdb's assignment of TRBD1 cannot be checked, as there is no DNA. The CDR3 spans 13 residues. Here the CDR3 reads CASIRTGTNEAFF.

The CDR3 sequence: CASSDSSGGPETQYF. V is TRBV6-4 and J is TRBJ2-5; the TCRdb call, TRBD2, lacks DNA for checking. Germline-derived CDR1 and CDR2 are MRHNA and SNTAGT. The CDR3 loop spans 15 amino acids.

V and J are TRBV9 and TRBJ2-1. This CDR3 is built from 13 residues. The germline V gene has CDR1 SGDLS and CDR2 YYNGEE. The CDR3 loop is CASSVVGINEQFF.

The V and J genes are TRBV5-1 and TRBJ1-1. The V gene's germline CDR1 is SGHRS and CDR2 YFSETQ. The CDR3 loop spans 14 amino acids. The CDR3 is CASSTYQAGTEAFF.

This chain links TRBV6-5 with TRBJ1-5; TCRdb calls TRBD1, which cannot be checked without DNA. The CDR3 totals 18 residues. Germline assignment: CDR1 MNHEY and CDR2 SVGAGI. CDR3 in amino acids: CASSYSEPGTAFNQPQHF.